This TCR beta chain derives from a study of T cell responses to AZD1222 COVID-19 vaccine. The germline V and J ends were trimmed by 5 bases and 0 bases, with 11 bases remaining between them. The CDR3 has 15 amino acids. CDR1 and CDR2 from the germline V gene are MNHEY and SVGAGI. The sample holds a few counts of this clone. The method was immunoSEQ multiplex PCR; TCRdb's version includes in-frame clones alone and lacks a portion of them. Found here are 120,000 to 150,000 clones, more than 85% of them singletons; the top ten hold 1.4%. This TCR was sampled from an adult in good health. The sequences come from peripheral blood, collected on day 0 of AZD1222 vaccination. The chain joins TRBV6-5 to TRBJ1-3; no clear D gene. This CDR3 is CASSPAGYSGNTIYF. CDR3 DNA sequence: TGTGCCAGCAGTCCAGCGGGGTACTCTGGAAACACCATATATTTT.